This record covers a single T cell receptor (beta chain). The antigen remains unidentified. In the CD4+ fraction, cells were divided into CD45RA+ naive and CD45RA-negative memory subsets. Data came from immunoSEQ multiplex PCR; TCRdb stores just in-frame clones and leaves some out. Among about 1 million clones listed, around 76% were seen once. This sample was included in a study of shared clonotypes between healthy human individuals. General study findings and limits: Naive CD4 clonotype sharing across four donors was about 5%. When compared with the clonotypes that were shared by all four sorted-subset donors, the non-shared clonotypes turned out to have lower generation probabilities.

This clonotype was obtained from a man younger than 35 in good health. The specimen was memory CD4+ T cells sorted from blood. The subset here: CD45RA-negative fraction.

The CDR3 DNA reads TGTGCCACCTCCTCTAGCGGGGTGTACAATGAGCAGTTCTTC. Its translation is CATSSSGVYNEQFF. The chain carries TRBV5-8 and TRBJ2-1, with 9 bases fitting TRBD2. V was clipped by 9 bases and J by 4 bases; unmatched bases: 8. The length of the CDR3 is 14 residues. CDR1 is SGHTS, CDR2 YDEGEE, per germline.